This paragraph covers one TCR beta chain sequence. Its specificity is not known. V lost 1 base, J lost 6 bases, and 10 bases lay in between. The CDR3 is 14 amino acids. Germline CDR1 SGHTA, CDR2 FQGNSA. This sample was taken from a study of T-cell memory formation after mild COVID-19. At the level of the study: TCR clusters largely stayed donor specific. Whole-study results and caveats: Clones contracting day 15 to 85 were balanced CD4/CD8; later expanders leaned CD4+. Contracting clones localized mainly to CM and EM when CD4+ and mainly to EMRA when CD8+. Cross-reactive memory seemingly joined, as some responding clones were found in pre-infection memory.

Using its own MiXCR run on the 5' RACE reads, TCRdb lists one record per CDR3 protein. The sample has fewer than 500,000 distinct CDR3 sequences, around 27% seen once; the top ten hold around an eighth. The sequence derives from an adult woman who had mild COVID-19 (a few samples of this study predate the infection). Cell type and time point are not known. This sequence joins TRBV7-2 and TRBJ2-1; no clear D. The material sequenced was PBMCs or a T cell subset sorted from them (not recorded which). In DNA, the CDR3 is TGTGCCAGCAGCTTAGATGTGAGTTTCAATGAGCAGTTCTTC. Protein sequence: CASSLDVSFNEQFF.